This section outlines one TCR beta chain sequence together with its context. The sample is drawn from a study of OX40 agonist ivuxolimab in advanced cancers. Background on the study: Earlier treatment with anti-PD-1, anti-PD-L1 or anti-CTLA-4 was permitted, and around 43% had received some.

Generated by immunoSEQ multiplex PCR, the TCRdb table keeps only in-frame clones and is missing some. The sample holds about 61,000 clones, about nine tenths seen once. Trimming cost V 1 base and J 3 bases, with 10 bases left between them. CDR1 is GTSNPN and CDR2 is SVGIG in the germline V gene (reference sequence). This CDR3 region has 13 residues. Sequenced here: CD4+ or CD8+ T cells sorted from blood, sampled in a trial of the OX40 agonist ivuxolimab. The chain is built from TRBV30 and TRBJ2-7; TRBD1 might be the D (5 bases). The TCR was taken from an adult with an advanced solid tumor such as melanoma, head and neck, liver or kidney cancer. The CDR3 loop reads CAWSGQQGYEQYF. The CDR3 DNA follows: TGTGCCTGGAGTGGACAGCAGGGCTACGAGCAGTACTTC. The complete variable domain, with remaining parts taken from reference TRBV30 and TRBJ2-7, reads SQTIHQWPATLVQPVGSPLSLECTVEGTSNPNLYWYRQAAGRGLQLLFYSVGIGQISSEVPQNLSASRPQDRQFILSSKKLLLSDSGFYLCAWSGQQGYEQYFGPGTRLTVT.